This T cell receptor beta chain originates from a study of blood T cells in healthy people across ages. Overall study context: Through template switching, about one barcoded beta molecule was captured per two T cells, as measured in model experiments. Study-level results: Older individuals had lower TCR beta diversity per million T cells (the decline was roughly linear).

Of note for this clonotype: Its specificity is not known.

With a J-beta primer mix and a sample-barcoded 5' primer, a second PCR ran about 7 to 12 cycles. TCRdb ran MiXCR on the 5' RACE reads and lists one entry per CDR3 protein. The data contain fewer than 1 million distinct CDR3 sequences, roughly 44% of them seen just once; the ten biggest clones take up roughly 19%. The ends lost 1 base at V and 5 bases at J; junction bases unmatched: 5. The germline V gene encodes CDR1 SNHLY and CDR2 FYNNEI. The CDR3 contains 15 residues. This TCR came from a man aged 55 to 70 in good health. The V and J genes are TRBV2 and TRBJ2-5; TRBD2 matches 9 bases. Sequencing was performed on blood. The CDR3 coding sequence is TGTGCCAGCAGTGAAGATCGAGCGGGGGGTGAGACCCAGTACTTC. Its protein is CASSEDRAGGETQYF.